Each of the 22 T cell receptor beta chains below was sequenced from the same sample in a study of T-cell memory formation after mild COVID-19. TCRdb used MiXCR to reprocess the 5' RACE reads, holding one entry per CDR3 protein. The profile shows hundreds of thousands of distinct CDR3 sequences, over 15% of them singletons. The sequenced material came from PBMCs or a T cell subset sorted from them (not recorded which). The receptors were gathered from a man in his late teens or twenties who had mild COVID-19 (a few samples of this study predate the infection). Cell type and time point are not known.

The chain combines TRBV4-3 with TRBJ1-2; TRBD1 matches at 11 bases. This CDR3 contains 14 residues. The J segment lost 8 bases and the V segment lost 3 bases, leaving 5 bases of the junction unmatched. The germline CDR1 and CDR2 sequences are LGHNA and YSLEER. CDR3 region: CASSHGQGANGYTF. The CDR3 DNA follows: TGCGCCAGCAGCCATGGACAGGGGGCGAACGGCTACACCTTC.

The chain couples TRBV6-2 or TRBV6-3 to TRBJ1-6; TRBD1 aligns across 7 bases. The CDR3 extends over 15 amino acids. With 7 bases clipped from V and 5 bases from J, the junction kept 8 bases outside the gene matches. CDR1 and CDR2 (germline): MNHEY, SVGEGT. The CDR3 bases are TGTGCCAGCACCGCGGGACAGAGAAATAATTCACCCCTCCACTTT. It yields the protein CASTAGQRNNSPLHF.

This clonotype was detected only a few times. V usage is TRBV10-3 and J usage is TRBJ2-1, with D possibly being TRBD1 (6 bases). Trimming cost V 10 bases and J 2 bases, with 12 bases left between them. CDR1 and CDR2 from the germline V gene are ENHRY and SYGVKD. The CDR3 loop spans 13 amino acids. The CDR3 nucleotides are TGTGCCACCCAGGGGAAAGCCTACAATGAGCAGTTCTTC. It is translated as CATQGKAYNEQFF.

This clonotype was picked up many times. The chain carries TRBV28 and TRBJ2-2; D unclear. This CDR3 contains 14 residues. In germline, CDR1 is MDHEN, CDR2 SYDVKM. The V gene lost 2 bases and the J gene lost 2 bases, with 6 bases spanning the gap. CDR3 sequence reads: CASSLRENTGELFF. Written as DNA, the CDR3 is TGTGCCAGCAGTTTAAGAGAAAACACCGGGGAGCTGTTTTTT.

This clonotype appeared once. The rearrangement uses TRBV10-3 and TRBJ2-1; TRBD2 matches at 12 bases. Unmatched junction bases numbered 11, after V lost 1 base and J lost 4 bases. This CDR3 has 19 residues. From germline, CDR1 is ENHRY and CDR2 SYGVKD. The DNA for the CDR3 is TGTGCCATCAGTGAGTTCCAGCAACCCCTAGCGGGGGGGTACAATGAGCAGTTCTTC. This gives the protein CAISEFQQPLAGGYNEQFF.

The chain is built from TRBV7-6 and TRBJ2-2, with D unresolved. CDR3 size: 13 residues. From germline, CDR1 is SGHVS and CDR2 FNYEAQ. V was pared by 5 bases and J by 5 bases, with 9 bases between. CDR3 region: CASSPRLTGELFF. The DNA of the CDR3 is TGTGCCAGCAGCCCTCGGCTAACCGGGGAGCTGTTTTTT.

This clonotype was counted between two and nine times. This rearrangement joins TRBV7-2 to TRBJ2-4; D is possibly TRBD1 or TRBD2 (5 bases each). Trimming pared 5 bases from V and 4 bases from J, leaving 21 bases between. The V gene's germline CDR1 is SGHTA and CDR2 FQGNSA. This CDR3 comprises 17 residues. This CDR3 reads CASSKKGPGNMKNIQYF. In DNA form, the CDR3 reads TGTGCCAGCAGCAAAAAGGGACCGGGCAACATGAAAAACATTCAGTACTTC.

In DNA form, the CDR3 reads TGTGCCAGCAGCCAACGTGCGGGGGCGGGGGGTCACTCCTACAATGAGCAGTTCTTC. Translating it yields CASSQRAGAGGHSYNEQFF. The rearrangement links TRBV3-1 to TRBJ2-1, with 8 bases fitting TRBD2. V dropped 2 bases and J dropped 0; count of bases not matched to a gene: 12. This CDR3 has 19 residues. Germline assignment: CDR1 LGHDT and CDR2 YNNKEL (reference sequence).

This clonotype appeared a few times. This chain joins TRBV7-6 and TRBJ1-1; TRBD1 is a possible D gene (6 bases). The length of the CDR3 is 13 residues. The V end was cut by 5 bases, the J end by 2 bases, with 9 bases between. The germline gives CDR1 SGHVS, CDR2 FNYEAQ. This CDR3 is CASSMTGNTEAFF. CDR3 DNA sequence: TGTGCCAGCAGCATGACAGGCAACACTGAAGCTTTCTTT.

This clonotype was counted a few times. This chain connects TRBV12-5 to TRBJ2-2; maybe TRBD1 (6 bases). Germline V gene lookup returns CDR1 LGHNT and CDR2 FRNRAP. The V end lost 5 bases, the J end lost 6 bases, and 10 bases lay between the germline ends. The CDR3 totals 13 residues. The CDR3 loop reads CASGQGRPGELFF. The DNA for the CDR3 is TGTGCTAGTGGTCAGGGGCGCCCCGGGGAGCTGTTTTTT.

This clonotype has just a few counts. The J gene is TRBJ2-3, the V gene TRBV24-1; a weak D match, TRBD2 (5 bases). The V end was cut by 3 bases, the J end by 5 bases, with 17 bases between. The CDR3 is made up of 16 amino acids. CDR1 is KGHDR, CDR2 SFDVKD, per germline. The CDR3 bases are TGTGCCACCAGTGATGCGACGGGAAGAGTGGGAGATACGCAGTATTTT. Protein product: CATSDATGRVGDTQYF.

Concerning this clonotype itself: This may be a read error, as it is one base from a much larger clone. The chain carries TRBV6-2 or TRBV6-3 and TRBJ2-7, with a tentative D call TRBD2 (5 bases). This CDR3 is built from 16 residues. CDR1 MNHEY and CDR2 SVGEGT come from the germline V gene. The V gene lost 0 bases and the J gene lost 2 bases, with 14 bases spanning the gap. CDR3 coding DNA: TGTGCCAGCAGTTACTCGAGGCATCGACTACCCTACGAGCAGTACTTC. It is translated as CASSYSRHRLPYEQYF.

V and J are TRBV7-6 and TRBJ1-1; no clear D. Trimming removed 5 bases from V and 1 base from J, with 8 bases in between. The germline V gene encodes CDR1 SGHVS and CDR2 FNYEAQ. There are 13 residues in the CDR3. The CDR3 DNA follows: TGTGCCAGCAGCATAACACGGAACACTGAAGCTTTCTTT. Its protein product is CASSITRNTEAFF.

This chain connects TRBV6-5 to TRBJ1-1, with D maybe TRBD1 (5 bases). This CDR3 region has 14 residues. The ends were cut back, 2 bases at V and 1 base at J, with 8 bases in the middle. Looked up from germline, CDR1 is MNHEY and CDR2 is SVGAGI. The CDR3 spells CASSYGAPNTEAFF. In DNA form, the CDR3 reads TGTGCCAGCAGTTACGGGGCTCCGAACACTGAAGCTTTCTTT.

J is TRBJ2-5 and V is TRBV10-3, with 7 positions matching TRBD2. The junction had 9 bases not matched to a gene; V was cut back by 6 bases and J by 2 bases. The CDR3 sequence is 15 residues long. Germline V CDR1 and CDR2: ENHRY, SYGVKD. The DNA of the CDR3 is TGTGCCATCAGCTTTGGCGGGGGAGGGCAAGAGACCCAGTACTTC. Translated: CAISFGGGGQETQYF.

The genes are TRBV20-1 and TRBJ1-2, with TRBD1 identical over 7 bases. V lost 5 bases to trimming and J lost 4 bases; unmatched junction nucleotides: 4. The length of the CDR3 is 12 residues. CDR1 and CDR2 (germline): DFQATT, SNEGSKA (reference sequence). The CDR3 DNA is TGCAGTGCTTCAGGGGGAGGCTATGGCTACACCTTC. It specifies CSASGGGYGYTF.

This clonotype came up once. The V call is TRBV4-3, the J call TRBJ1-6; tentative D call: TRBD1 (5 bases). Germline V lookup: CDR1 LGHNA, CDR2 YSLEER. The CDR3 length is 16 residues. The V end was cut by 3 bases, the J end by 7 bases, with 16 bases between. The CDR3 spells CASSHGPGLSNSPLHF. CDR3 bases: TGCGCCAGCAGCCACGGGCCAGGGCTCTCGAATTCACCCCTCCACTTT.

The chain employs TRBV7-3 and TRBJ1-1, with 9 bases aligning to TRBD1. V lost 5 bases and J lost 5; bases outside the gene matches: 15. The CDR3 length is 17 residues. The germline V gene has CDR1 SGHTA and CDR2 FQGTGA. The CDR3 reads CASSPRNLGQGKTEAFF. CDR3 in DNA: TGTGCCAGCAGCCCACGAAACCTTGGACAGGGGAAAACTGAAGCTTTCTTT.

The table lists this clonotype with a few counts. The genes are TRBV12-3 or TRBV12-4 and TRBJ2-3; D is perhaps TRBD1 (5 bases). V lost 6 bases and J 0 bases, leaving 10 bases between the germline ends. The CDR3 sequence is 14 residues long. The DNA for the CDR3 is TGTGCCAGCAGGGACATCACTAGCACAGATACGCAGTATTTT. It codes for CASRDITSTDTQYF.

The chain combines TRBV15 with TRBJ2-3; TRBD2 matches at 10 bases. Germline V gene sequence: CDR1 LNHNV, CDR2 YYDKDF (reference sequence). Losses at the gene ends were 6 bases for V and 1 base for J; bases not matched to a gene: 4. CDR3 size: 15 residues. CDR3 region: CATSLLAGGTDTQYF. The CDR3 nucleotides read TGTGCCACCAGTCTGCTAGCGGGGGGCACAGATACGCAGTATTTT.

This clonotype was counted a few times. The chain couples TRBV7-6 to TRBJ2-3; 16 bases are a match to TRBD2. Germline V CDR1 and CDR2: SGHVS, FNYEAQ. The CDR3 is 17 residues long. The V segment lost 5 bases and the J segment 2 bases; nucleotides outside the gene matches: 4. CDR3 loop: CASSNGTSGRATDTQYF. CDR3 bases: TGTGCCAGCAGCAATGGGACTAGCGGGAGGGCCACAGATACGCAGTATTTT.

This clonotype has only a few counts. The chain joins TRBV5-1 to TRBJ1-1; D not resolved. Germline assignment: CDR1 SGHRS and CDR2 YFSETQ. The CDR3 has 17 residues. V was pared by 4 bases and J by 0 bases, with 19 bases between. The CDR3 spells CASSPAQRGGLNTEAFF. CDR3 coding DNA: TGCGCCAGCAGCCCAGCCCAACGGGGTGGTCTGAACACTGAAGCTTTCTTT.